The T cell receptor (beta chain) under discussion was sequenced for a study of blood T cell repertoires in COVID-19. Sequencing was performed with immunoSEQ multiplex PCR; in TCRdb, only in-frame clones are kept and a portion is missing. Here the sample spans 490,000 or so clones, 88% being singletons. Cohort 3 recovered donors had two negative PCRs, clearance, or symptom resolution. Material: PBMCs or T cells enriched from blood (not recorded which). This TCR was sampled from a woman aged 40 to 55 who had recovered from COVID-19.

The CDR3 spells CASSIALAAGANVLTF. CDR3 DNA: TGTGCCAGTAGTATCGCCTTAGCGGCCGGGGCCAACGTCCTGACTTTC. The chain employs TRBV19 and TRBJ2-6, with D perhaps TRBD2 (6 bases). From germline, CDR1 is LNHDA and CDR2 SQIVND (reference sequence). This CDR3 contains 16 residues. Trimming removed 3 bases at V and 4 bases at J, with 13 bases between. Complete variable domain (other parts from reference TRBV19 and TRBJ2-6): DGGITQSPKYLFRKEGQNVTLSCEQNLNHDAMYWYRQDPGQGLRLIYYSQIVNDFQKGDIAEGYSVSREKKESFPLTVTSAQKNPTAFYLCASSIALAAGANVLTFGAGSRLTVL.